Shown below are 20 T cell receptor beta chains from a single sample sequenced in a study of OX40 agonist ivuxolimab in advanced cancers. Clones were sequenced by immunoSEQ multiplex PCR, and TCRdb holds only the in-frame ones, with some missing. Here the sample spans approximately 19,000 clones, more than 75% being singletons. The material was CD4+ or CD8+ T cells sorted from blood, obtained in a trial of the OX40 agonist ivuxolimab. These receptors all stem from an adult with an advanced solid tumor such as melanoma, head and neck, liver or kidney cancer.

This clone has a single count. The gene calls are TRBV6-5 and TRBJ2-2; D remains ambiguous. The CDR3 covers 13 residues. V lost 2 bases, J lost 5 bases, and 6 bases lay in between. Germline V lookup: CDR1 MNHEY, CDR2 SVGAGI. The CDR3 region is CASSYRETGELFF. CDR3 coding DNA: TGTGCCAGCAGTTACAGGGAAACCGGGGAGCTGTTTTTT.

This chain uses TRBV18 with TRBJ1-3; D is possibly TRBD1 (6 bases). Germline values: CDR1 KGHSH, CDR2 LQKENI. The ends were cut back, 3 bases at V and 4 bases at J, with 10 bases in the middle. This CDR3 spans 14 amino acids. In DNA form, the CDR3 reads TGTGCCAGCTCACCCGGGACACTCGGAAACACCATATATTTT. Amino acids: CASSPGTLGNTIYF. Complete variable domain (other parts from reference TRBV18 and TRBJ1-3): NAGVMQNPRHLVRRRGQEARLRCSPMKGHSHVYWYRQLPEEGLKFMVYLQKENIIDESGMPKERFSAEFPKEGPSILRIQQVVRGDSAAYFCASSPGTLGNTIYFGEGSWLTVV.

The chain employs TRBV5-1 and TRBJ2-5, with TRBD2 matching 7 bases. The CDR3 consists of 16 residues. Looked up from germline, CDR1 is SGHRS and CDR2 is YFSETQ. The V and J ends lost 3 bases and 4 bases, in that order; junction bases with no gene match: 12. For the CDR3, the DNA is TGCGCCAGCAGCTCGGAGGGAGGGCAGGTCAGAGAGACCCAGTACTTC. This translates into CASSSEGGQVRETQYF.

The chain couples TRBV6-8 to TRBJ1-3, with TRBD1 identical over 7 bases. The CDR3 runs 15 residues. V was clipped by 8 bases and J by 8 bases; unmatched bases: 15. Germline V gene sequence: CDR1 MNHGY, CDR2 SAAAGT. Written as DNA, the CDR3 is TGTGCCAGCCTCCTGATGACAGGGACACAGGACACCATATATTTT. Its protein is CASLLMTGTQDTIYF.

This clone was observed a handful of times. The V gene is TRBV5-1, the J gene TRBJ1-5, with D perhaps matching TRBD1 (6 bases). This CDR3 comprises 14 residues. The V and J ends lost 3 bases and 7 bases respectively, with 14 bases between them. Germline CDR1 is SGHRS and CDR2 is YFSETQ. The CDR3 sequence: CASSSTGLWQPQHF. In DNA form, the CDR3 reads TGCGCCAGCAGCTCCACAGGGTTATGGCAGCCCCAGCATTTT.

In nucleotides, the CDR3 is TGTGCCAGCAGCTCAGGGGGGAGTGAGCAGTTCTTC. This codes for CASSSGGSEQFF. The chain is built from TRBV5-6 and TRBJ2-1, with D maybe TRBD1 (7 bases). The CDR3 spans 12 residues. V gave up 3 bases and J gave up 9 bases, with 10 bases separating them. Per the germline V gene, CDR1 is SGHDT and CDR2 is YYEEEE. The whole variable domain, filled in from reference TRBV5-6 and TRBJ2-1, reads DAGVTQSPTHLIKTRGQQVTLRCSPKSGHDTVSWYQQALGQGPQFIFQYYEEEERQRGNFPDRFSGHQFPNYSSELNVNALLLGDSALYLCASSSGGSEQFFGPGTRLTVL.

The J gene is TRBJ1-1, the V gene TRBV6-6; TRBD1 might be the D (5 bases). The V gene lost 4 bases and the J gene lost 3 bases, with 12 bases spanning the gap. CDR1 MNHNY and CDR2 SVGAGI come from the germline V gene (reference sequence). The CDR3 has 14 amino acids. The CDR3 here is CASSSGEGYTEAFF. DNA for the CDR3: TGTGCCAGCAGTTCTGGGGAGGGGTACACTGAAGCTTTCTTT.

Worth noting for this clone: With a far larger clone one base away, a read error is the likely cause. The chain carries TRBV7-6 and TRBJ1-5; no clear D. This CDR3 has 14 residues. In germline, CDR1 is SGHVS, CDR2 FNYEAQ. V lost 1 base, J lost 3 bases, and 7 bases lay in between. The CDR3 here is CASSLGGYNQPQHF. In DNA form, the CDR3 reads TGTGCCAGCAGCTTAGGCGGGTACAATCAGCCCCAGCATTTT.

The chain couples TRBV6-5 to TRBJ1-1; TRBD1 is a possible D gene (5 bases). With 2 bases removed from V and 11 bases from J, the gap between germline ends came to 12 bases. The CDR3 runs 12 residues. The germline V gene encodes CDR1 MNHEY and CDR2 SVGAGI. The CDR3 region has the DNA TGTGCCAGCAGTTACGGTGGCAGGGACGCTTTCTTT. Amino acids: CASSYGGRDAFF.

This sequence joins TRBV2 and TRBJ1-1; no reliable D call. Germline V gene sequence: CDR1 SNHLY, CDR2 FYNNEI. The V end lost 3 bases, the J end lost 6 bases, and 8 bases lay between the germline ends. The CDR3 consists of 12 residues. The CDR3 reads CASSDATPEAFF. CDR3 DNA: TGTGCCAGCAGTGATGCCACTCCTGAAGCTTTCTTT. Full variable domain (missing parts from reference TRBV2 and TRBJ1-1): EPEVTQTPSHQVTQMGQEVILRCVPISNHLYFYWYRQILGQKVEFLVSFYNNEISEKSEIFDDQFSVERPDGSNFTLKIRSTKLEDSAMYFCASSDATPEAFFGQGTRLTVV.

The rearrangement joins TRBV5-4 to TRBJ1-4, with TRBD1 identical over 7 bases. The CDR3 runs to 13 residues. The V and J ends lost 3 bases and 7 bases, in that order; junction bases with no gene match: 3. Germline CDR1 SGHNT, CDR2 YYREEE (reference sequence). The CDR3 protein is CASSYRGAEKLFF. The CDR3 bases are TGTGCCAGCAGCTACAGGGGTGCTGAAAAACTGTTTTTT.

Written as DNA, the CDR3 is TGTGCCAGCAGTTACCCCCAATCGGAGACCCAGTACTTC. Its translation is CASSYPQSETQYF. The gene calls are TRBV6-5 and TRBJ2-5; D ambiguous. The CDR3 has 13 amino acids. The germline V gene encodes CDR1 MNHEY and CDR2 SVGAGI. Trimming shortened V by 2 bases and J by 5 bases, and 9 bases separated the two germline ends.

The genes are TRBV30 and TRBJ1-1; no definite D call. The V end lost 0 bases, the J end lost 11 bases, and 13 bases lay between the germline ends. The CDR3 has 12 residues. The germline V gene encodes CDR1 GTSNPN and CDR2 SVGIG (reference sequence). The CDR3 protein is CAWSVPTLGAFF. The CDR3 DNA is TGTGCCTGGAGTGTTCCGACCTTAGGCGCTTTCTTT. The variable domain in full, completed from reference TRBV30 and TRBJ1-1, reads SQTIHQWPATLVQPVGSPLSLECTVEGTSNPNLYWYRQAAGRGLQLLFYSVGIGQISSEVPQNLSASRPQDRQFILSSKKLLLSDSGFYLCAWSVPTLGAFFGQGTRLTVV.

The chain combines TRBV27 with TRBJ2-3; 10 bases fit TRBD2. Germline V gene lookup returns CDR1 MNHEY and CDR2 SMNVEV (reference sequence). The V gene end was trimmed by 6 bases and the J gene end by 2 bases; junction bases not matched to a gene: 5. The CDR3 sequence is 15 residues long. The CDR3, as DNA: TGTGCCAGCAGGCTCCTAGCGGGGGTCACAGATACGCAGTATTTT. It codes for CASRLLAGVTDTQYF.

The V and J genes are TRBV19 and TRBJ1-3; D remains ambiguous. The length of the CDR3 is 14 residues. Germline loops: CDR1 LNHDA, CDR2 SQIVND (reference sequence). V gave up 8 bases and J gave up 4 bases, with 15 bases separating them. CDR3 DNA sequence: TGTGCCAGTGGCGACCCCCTTGGAGGAAACACCATATATTTT. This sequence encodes CASGDPLGGNTIYF.

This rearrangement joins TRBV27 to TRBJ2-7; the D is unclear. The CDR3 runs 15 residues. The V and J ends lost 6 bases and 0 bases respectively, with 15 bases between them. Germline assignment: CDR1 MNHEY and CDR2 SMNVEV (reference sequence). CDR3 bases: TGTGCCAGCAGCTCGGCGGCGGCGACCTCCTACGAGCAGTACTTC. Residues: CASSSAAATSYEQYF.

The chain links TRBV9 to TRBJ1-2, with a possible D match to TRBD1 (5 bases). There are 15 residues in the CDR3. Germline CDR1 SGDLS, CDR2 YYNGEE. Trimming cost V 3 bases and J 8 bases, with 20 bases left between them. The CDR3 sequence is CASSAWTGTLGGYTF. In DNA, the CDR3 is TGTGCCAGCAGCGCTTGGACCGGGACCCTGGGAGGCTACACCTTC.

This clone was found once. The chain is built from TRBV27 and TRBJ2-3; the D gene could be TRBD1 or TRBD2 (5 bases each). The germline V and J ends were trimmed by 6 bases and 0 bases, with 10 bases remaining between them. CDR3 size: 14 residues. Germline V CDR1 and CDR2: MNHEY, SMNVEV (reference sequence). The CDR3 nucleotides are TGTGCCAGCAGCCCCTGGGGGAGCACAGATACGCAGTATTTT. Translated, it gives CASSPWGSTDTQYF.

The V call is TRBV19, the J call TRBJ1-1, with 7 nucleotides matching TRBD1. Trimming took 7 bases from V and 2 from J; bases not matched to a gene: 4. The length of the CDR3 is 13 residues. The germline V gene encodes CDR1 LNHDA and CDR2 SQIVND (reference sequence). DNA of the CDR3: TGTGCCAGTATGGAGGGGGCCAACACTGAAGCTTTCTTT. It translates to CASMEGANTEAFF.

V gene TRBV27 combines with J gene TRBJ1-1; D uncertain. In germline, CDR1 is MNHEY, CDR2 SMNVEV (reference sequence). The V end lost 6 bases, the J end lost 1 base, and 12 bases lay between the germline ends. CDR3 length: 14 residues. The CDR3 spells CASSQPWGNTEAFF. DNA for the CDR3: TGTGCCAGCAGCCAACCCTGGGGGAACACTGAAGCTTTCTTT.